This T cell receptor (beta chain) was profiled in a study of CD8+ T cells in alopecia areata. Study overall: Patients in the treated group were given tofacitinib by mouth, 5 to 10 mg twice a day.

This clone was counted only a few times. Its antigen is currently unknown. Study results and limitations: Lesional scalp, especially alopecia totalis/universalis, showed higher clonality than normal scalp.

V lost 2 bases, J lost 3 bases, and 14 bases lay in between. Germline CDR1 is MNHEY and CDR2 is SMNVEV (reference sequence). There are 16 residues in the CDR3. After isolation, RNA underwent reverse transcription to generate cDNA as the sequencing template. Profiled with immunoSEQ multiplex PCR; TCRdb holds only in-frame clones, not every one. The sample has some 130,000 clones; about 50% are singletons. Alopecia areata patients provided lesional scalp punch biopsies and peripheral blood, both collected for the study. This sequence joins TRBV27 and TRBJ1-5, with no clear D. This specimen was CD8+ T cells sorted from blood, taken at week 0. The sequence derives from a human donor with alopecia areata. CDR3 residues: CASSLTSLDSNQPQHF. The CDR3 DNA sequence: TGTGCCAGCAGTTTAACTTCCCTGGATTCCAATCAGCCCCAGCATTTT.